Listed below are T cell receptor beta chains from one sample, sequenced in a study of blood T cell repertoires in COVID-19. Clones were sequenced by immunoSEQ multiplex PCR, and TCRdb holds only the in-frame ones, with some missing. The repertoire has 96,000 or so clones, roughly 79% of them found once; the top ten carry more than 4%. The specimen sequenced was peripheral blood. Every receptor here comes from a man at least 80 years old with COVID-19, enrolled during active disease. The conserved cysteine and the conserved F or W are not part of the CDR3 here. The D gene is left open where the match is weak.

TRBJ2-3 | TRBV5-1 | TRBD1 | ASSVDRGPSSSTDTQY
TRBJ1-2 | TRBV7-2 | NA | ASSPTGRHGYT
TRBJ2-1 | TRBV27 | NA | ASSPFGNEQF
TRBJ1-1 | TRBV6-5 | NA | ASSYRLDSQEAF
TRBJ2-7 | TRBV5-4 | TRBD1 | ASSSGQNNNYEQY
TRBJ2-1 | TRBV14 | TRBD1 | ASSHPRQGARNEQF
TRBJ1-4 | TRBV2 | NA | ASNRLATNEKLF
TRBJ1-4 | TRBV3-1/TRBV3-2 | NA | ASSQDRSATNEKLF
TRBJ2-5 | TRBV7-2 | TRBD2 | ASSWAGGSETQY
TRBJ2-1 | TRBV7-3 | TRBD2 | ASSSRGVPYNEQF
TRBJ2-4 | TRBV14 | TRBD2 | ASSSASGTSGRIIGTKNIQY
TRBJ2-1 | TRBV5-1 | TRBD1 | ASSLGGTGDRGLF
TRBJ2-7 | TRBV6-2/TRBV6-3 | NA | ASSSAGLGLYEQY
TRBJ1-5 | TRBV6-4 | TRBD1 | ASSDSKYGTGGDSNQPQH
TRBJ2-7 | TRBV10-3 | NA | AISDQGWVVEQY
TRBJ2-3 | TRBV7-7 | NA | ASSPRLLGAGFTDTQY
TRBJ2-7 | TRBV13 | NA | ASSLRGGIDEQY
TRBJ1-1 | TRBV6-5 | NA | ASTVNTEAF
TRBJ2-1 | TRBV19 | NA | ASTAGAGGNEQF
TRBJ2-7 | TRBV29-1 | TRBD1 | SVEWGQGANTYEQY
TRBJ1-4 | TRBV30 | NA | AWSVGGTTNEKLF
TRBJ1-1 | TRBV3-1/TRBV3-2 | NA | ASSQESGSTEAF
TRBJ2-7 | TRBV10-3 | TRBD1 | AISGGQGADEQY
TRBJ1-1 | TRBV6-5 | NA | ASSRDRSTNTEAF
TRBJ2-7 | TRBV27 | NA | ASSFNGDSYEQY
TRBJ2-3 | TRBV9 | TRBD1 | ASSPRPGQGVQAVDTQY
TRBJ2-7 | TRBV6-6 | NA | ASSTAARAYEQY
TRBJ1-2 | TRBV2 | NA | ASGTGQGLGYT
TRBJ2-1 | TRBV5-1 | NA | ASSSAGSSYNEQF
TRBJ2-3 | TRBV24-1 | TRBD2 | ATSDLSLAGYTDTQY
TRBJ1-1 | TRBV9 | NA | ASSVEGRMNTEAF
TRBJ1-5 | TRBV19 | TRBD1 | ASSIVEGTGGYHPQH
TRBJ1-3 | TRBV7-2 | TRBD1 | ASTWGTGAGNTIY
TRBJ2-3 | TRBV4-1 | TRBD2 | ASSQNIPTSGRGNTQY
TRBJ1-2 | TRBV5-1 | NA | ASSLQGHNYGYT
TRBJ1-6 | TRBV7-6 | TRBD1 | ASSLRQGASSPLH